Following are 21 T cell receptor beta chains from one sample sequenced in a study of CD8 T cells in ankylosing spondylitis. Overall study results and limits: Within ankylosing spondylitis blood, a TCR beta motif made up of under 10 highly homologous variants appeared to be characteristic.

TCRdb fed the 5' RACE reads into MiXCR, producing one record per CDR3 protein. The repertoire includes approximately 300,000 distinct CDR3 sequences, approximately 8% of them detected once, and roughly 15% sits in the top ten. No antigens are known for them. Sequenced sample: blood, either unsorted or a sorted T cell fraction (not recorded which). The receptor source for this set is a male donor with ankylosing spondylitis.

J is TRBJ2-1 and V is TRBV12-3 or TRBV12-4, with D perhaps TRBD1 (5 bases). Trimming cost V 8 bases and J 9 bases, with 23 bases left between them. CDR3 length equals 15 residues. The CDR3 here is CASLLRQGHSSEQFF. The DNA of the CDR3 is TGTGCCAGCCTTCTGCGTCAGGGCCACTCGAGTGAGCAGTTCTTC.

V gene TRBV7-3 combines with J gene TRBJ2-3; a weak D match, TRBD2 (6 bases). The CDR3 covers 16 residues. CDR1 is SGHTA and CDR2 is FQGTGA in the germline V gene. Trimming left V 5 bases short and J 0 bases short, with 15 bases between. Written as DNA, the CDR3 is TGTGCCAGCAGCATAGTCGGGAGTAGGAGCACAGATACGCAGTATTTT. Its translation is CASSIVGSRSTDTQYF.

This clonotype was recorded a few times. CDR3 loop: CSASQGANTEAFF. DNA of the CDR3: TGCAGCGCGAGTCAGGGGGCGAACACTGAAGCTTTCTTT. This rearrangement joins TRBV29-1 to TRBJ1-1, with 8 bases aligning to TRBD1. Germline assignment: CDR1 SQVTM and CDR2 ANQGSEA. V lost 7 bases to trimming and J lost 1 base; unmatched junction nucleotides: 5. This CDR3 comprises 13 residues.

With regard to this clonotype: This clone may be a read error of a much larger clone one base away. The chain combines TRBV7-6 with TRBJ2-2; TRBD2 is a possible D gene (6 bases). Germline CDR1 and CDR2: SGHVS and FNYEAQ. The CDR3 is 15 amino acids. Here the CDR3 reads CATRDSTGGTAELFF. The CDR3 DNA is TGTGCCACCCGGGACTCAACTGGGGGGACCGCGGAGCTGTTTTTT.

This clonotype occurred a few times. The CDR3 loop reads CASSEAGVYEQYF. Here the CDR3 DNA reads TGTGCCAGCAGCGAAGCGGGAGTGTACGAGCAGTACTTC. The V and J genes are TRBV28 and TRBJ2-7; TRBD2 aligns across 8 bases. The CDR3 runs to 13 residues. Germline CDR1 reads MDHEN; CDR2 reads SYDVKM. Unmatched junction bases numbered 5, after V lost 6 bases and J lost 4 bases. The full variable domain, with the rest looked up from reference TRBV28 and TRBJ2-7, is DVKVTQSSRYLVKRTGEKVFLECVQDMDHENMFWYRQDPGLGLRLIYFSYDVKMKEKGDIPEGYSVSREKKERFSLILESASTNQTSMYLCASSEAGVYEQYFGPGTRLTVT.

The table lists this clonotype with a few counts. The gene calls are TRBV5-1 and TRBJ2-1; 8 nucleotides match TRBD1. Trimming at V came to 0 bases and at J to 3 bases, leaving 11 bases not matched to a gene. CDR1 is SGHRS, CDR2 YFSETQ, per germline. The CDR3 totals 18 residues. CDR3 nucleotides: TGCGCCAGCAGCTTGGTGACAGGGGCGTACCAACGCTACAATGAGCAGTTCTTC. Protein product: CASSLVTGAYQRYNEQFF.

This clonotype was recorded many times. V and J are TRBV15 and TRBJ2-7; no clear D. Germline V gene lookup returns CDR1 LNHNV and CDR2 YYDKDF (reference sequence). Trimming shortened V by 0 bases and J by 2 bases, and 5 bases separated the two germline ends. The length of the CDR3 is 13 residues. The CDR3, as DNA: TGTGCCACCAGCAGAGACAGCGCCTACGAGCAGTACTTC. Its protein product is CATSRDSAYEQYF.

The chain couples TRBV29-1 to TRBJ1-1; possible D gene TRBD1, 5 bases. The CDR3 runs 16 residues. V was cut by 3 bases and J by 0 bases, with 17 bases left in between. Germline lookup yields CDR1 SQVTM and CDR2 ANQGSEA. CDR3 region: CSVEGLPGHMNTEAFF. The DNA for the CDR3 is TGCAGCGTTGAGGGTCTTCCCGGACACATGAACACTGAAGCTTTCTTT.

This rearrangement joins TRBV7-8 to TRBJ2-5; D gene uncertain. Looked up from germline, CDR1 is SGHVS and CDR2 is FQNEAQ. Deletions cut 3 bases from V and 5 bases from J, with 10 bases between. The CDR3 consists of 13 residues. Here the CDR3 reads CASSLSHLETQYF. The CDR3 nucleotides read TGTGCCAGCAGCTTGTCACATTTGGAGACCCAGTACTTC. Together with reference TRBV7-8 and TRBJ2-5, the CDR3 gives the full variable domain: GAGVSQSPRYKVAKRGQDVALRCDPISGHVSLFWYQQALGQGPEFLTYFQNEAQLDKSGLPSDRFFAERPEGSVSTLKIQRTQQEDSAVYLCASSLSHLETQYFGPGTRLLVL.

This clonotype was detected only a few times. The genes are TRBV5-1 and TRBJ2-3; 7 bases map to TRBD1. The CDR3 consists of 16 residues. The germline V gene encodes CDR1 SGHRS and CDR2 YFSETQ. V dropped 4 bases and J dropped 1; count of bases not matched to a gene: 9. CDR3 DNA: TGCGCCAGCAGCCCCACACAGGGGTCGGGCACAGATACGCAGTATTTT. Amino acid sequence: CASSPTQGSGTDTQYF.

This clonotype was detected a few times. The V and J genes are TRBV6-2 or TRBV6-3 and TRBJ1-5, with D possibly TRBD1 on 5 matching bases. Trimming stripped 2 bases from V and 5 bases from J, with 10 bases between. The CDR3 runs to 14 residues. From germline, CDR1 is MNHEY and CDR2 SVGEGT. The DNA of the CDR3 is TGTGCCAGCAGTTACAAGGACATAGATCAGCCCCAGCATTTT. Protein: CASSYKDIDQPQHF.

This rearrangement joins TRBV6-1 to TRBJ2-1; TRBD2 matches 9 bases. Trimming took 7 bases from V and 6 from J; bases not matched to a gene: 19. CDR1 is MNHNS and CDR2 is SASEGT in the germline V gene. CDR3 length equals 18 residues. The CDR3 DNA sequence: TGTGCCAGCACTCCCATCGGGGCCGCGGGAGGGGGCATCAATGAGCAGTTCTTC. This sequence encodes CASTPIGAAGGGINEQFF.

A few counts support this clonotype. The CDR3 DNA follows: TGTGCCAGCAGCTTAGGGGCTCGGGGAACCACAGATACGCAGTATTTT. The encoded protein is CASSLGARGTTDTQYF. The genes are TRBV7-8 and TRBJ2-3; a weak D match, TRBD2 (5 bases). Trimming took 1 base from V and 2 from J, leaving 13 bases between them. The length of the CDR3 is 16 residues. Germline CDR1 and CDR2: SGHVS and FQNEAQ.

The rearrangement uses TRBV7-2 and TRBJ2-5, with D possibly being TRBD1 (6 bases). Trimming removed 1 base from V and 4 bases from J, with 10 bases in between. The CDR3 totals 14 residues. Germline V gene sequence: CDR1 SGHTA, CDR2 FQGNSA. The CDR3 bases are TGTGCCAGCAGCTTAGACCCCAGGGGAGAGACCCAGTACTTC. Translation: CASSLDPRGETQYF.

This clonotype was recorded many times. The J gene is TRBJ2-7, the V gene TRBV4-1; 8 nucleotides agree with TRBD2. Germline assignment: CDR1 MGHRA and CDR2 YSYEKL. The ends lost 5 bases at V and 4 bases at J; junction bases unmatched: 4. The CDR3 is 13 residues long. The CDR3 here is CASSSRGGYEQYF. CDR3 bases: TGCGCCAGCAGCTCCCGGGGGGGGTACGAGCAGTACTTC.

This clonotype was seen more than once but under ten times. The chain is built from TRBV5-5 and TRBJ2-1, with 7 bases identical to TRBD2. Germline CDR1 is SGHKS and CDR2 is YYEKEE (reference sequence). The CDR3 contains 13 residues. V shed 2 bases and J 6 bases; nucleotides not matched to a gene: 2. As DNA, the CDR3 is TGTGCCAGCAGCTTCGGGACTATCAATGAGCAGTTCTTC. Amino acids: CASSFGTINEQFF.

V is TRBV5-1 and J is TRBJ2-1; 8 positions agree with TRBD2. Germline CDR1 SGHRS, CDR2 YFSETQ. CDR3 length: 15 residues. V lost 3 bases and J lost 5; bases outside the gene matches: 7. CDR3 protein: CASSSGGAENNEQFF. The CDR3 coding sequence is TGCGCCAGCAGCTCGGGGGGGGCGGAAAACAATGAGCAGTTCTTC.

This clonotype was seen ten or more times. CDR3 in amino acids: CASSSGANVLTF. The CDR3 DNA reads TGTGCCAGCAGCTCTGGGGCCAACGTCCTGACTTTC. The V gene is TRBV7-3, the J gene TRBJ2-6; D is undetermined. V lost 4 bases to trimming and J lost 2 bases, with 0 bases between them. The length of the CDR3 is 12 residues. Germline V lookup: CDR1 SGHTA, CDR2 FQGTGA.

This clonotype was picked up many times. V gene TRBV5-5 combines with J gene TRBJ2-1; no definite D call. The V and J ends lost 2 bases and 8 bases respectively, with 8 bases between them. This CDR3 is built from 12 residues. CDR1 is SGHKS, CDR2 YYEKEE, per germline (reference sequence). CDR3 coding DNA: TGTGCCAGCAGCTTTCAACCCCATGAGCAGTTCTTC. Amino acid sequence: CASSFQPHEQFF.

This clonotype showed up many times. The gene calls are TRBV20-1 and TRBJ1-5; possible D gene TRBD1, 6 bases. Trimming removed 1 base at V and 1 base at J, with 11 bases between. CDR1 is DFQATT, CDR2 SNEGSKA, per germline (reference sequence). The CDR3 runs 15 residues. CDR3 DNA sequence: TGCAGTGCTAGAGCAGGGGTTGCGAGCAATCAGCCCCAGCATTTT. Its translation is CSARAGVASNQPQHF.

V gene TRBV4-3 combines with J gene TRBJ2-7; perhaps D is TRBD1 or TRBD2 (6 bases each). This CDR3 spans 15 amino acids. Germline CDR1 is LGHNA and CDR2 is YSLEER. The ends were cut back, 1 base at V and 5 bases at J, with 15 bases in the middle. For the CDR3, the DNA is TGCGCCAGCAGCCAAGGGAGGGCAGGGGTCAACGAGCAGTACTTC. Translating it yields CASSQGRAGVNEQYF.